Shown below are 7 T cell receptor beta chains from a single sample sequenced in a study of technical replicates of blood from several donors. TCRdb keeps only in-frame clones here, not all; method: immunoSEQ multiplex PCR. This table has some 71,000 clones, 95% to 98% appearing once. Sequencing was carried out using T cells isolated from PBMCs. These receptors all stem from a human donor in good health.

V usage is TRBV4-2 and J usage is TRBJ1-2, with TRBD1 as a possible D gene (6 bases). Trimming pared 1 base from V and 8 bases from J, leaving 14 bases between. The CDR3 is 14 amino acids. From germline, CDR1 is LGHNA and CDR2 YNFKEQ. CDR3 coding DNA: TGTGCCAGCAGCCAAGGGTCAGGGGAGAAGGGCTACACCTTC. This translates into CASSQGSGEKGYTF.

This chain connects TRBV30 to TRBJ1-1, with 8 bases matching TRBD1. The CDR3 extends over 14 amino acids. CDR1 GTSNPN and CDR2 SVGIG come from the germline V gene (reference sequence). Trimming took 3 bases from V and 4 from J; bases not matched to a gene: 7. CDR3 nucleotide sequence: TGTGCCTGGAGGCGATCTCAGGGGGCCACTGAAGCTTTCTTT. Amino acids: CAWRRSQGATEAFF.

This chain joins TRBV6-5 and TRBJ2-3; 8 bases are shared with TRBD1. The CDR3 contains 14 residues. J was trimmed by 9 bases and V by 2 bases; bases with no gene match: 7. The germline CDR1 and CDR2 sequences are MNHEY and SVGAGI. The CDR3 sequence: CASSYGLQGATQYF. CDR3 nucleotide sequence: TGTGCCAGCAGTTACGGGCTCCAGGGGGCCACGCAGTATTTT.

The CDR3 loop is CASSFSRGAYEQYF. The CDR3, as DNA: TGTGCCAGCAGCTTCTCGCGGGGGGCCTACGAGCAGTACTTC. V usage is TRBV11-2 and J usage is TRBJ2-7; 8 bases match TRBD2. The CDR3 totals 14 residues. Trimming removed 3 bases from V and 2 bases from J; junction bases left unmatched: 3. The germline CDR1 and CDR2 sequences are SGHAT and FQNNGV.

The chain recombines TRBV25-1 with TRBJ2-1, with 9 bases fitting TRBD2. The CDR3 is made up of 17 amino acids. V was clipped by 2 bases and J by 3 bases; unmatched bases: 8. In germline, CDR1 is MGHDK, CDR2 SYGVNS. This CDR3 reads CASSELPAGGGYNEQFF. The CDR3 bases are TGTGCCAGCAGTGAACTCCCCGCGGGAGGGGGCTACAATGAGCAGTTCTTC. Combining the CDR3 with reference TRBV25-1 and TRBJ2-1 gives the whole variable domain EADIYQTPRYLVIGTGKKITLECSQTMGHDKMYWYQQDPGMELHLIHYSYGVNSTEKGDLSSESTVSRIRTEHFPLTLESARPSHTSQYLCASSELPAGGGYNEQFFGPGTRLTVL.

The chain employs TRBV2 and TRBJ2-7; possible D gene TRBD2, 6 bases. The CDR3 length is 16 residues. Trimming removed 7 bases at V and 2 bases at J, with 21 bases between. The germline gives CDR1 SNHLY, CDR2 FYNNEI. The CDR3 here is CASTISGLSEPYEQYF. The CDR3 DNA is TGTGCCAGCACTATATCGGGACTCAGCGAGCCCTACGAGCAGTACTTC.

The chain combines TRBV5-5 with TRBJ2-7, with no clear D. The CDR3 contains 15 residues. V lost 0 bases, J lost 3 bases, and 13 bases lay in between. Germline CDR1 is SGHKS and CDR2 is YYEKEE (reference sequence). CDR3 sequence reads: CASSLAQAGYYEQYF. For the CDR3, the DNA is TGTGCCAGCAGCTTGGCCCAGGCAGGATACTACGAGCAGTACTTC.